These T cell receptor beta chains were read from a single sample in a study of OX40 agonist ivuxolimab in advanced cancers. This table comes from immunoSEQ multiplex PCR, and its TCRdb copy is limited to in-frame clones, with some not included. The data show tens of thousands of clones, just over 85% seen once. Sequences were derived from CD4+ or CD8+ T cells sorted from blood, sampled in a trial of the OX40 agonist ivuxolimab. The source of these receptors is an adult with an advanced solid tumor such as melanoma, head and neck, liver or kidney cancer. The CDR3 runs from the conserved cysteine through the conserved F or W. D genes are given only for firm matches. The size field is filled for only some rows; it gives once, few, many or a size class.

CDR3: CASSFTVTGELFF
DNA: TGCGCCAGCAGCTTCACGGTCACCGGGGAGCTGTTTTTT
D: -
J: TRBJ2-2
size: few
V: TRBV5-1

CDR3: CASSLSGSKETQYF
DNA: TGTGCCAGCAGCTTGAGCGGGAGCAAAGAGACCCAGTACTTC
D: TRBD2
J: TRBJ2-5
size: -
V: TRBV5-4

CDR3: CASSPRQGDNYGYTF
DNA: TGTGCCAGCTCACCAAGACAGGGTGATAACTATGGCTACACCTTC
D: TRBD1
J: TRBJ1-2
size: once
V: TRBV18

CDR3: CASSAQTRGEQYF
DNA: TGTGCCAGTAGTGCCCAAACTAGGGGCGAGCAGTACTTC
D: -
J: TRBJ2-7
size: -
V: TRBV19

CDR3: CASSRTGRKTTNEKLFF
DNA: TGTGCCAGCAGCCGAACGGGACGGAAAACAACTAATGAAAAACTGTTTTTT
D: -
J: TRBJ1-4
size: -
V: TRBV2

CDR3: CASSLFGRLNTEAFF
DNA: TGTGCCAGCAGCTTATTCGGCCGGTTGAACACTGAAGCTTTCTTT
D: -
J: TRBJ1-1
size: -
V: TRBV13

CDR3: CASSQKVSGSLNTGELFF
DNA: TGCGCCAGCAGCCAGAAAGTTAGCGGGAGCCTGAACACCGGGGAGCTGTTTTTT
D: TRBD2
J: TRBJ2-2
size: -
V: TRBV4-1

CDR3: CASSPRSGEFLTEAFF
DNA: TGTGCCAGCTCACCACGTAGTGGGGAATTTTTAACTGAAGCTTTCTTT
D: -
J: TRBJ1-1
size: -
V: TRBV18

CDR3: CASSQSRREFAHEQYF
DNA: TGCGCCAGCAGTCAATCGCGGCGGGAGTTTGCCCACGAGCAGTACTTC
D: TRBD2
J: TRBJ2-7
size: -
V: TRBV23-1

CDR3: CASSPDGRTNEKLFF
DNA: TGCGCCAGCAGCCCGGACGGCCGAACTAATGAAAAACTGTTTTTT
D: -
J: TRBJ1-4
size: -
V: TRBV5-1

CDR3: CASTMDRDYGYTF
DNA: TGCGCCAGCACTATGGACAGGGACTATGGCTACACCTTC
D: TRBD1
J: TRBJ1-2
size: -
V: TRBV5-1

CDR3: CASSLGIWDTEAFF
DNA: TGTGCCAGCAGCTTAGGGATATGGGACACTGAAGCTTTCTTT
D: -
J: TRBJ1-1
size: -
V: TRBV11-3

CDR3: CASSNQGLSHNEQFF
DNA: TGTGCCAGCAGTAATCAGGGACTCTCCCACAATGAGCAGTTCTTC
D: -
J: TRBJ2-1
size: few
V: TRBV6-1

CDR3: CASSQGRGGGSTDTQYF
DNA: TGCGCCAGCAGCCAGGGTCGCGGGGGAGGAAGCACAGATACGCAGTATTTT
D: TRBD2
J: TRBJ2-3
size: -
V: TRBV4-1

CDR3: CASSSRDTTGELFF
DNA: TGCGCCAGCAGCTCCCGGGACACCACCGGGGAGCTGTTTTTT
D: -
J: TRBJ2-2
size: -
V: TRBV5-1

CDR3: CASSYSKLPYNEQFF
DNA: TGTGCCAGCAGTTACTCGAAACTACCCTACAATGAGCAGTTCTTC
D: -
J: TRBJ2-1
size: -
V: TRBV6-6

CDR3: CASSHDSGSINEQYF
DNA: TGCGCCAGCAGCCATGATAGCGGGAGCATCAACGAGCAGTACTTC
D: TRBD2
J: TRBJ2-7
size: -
V: TRBV4-1

CDR3: CASSSHYYNEQFF
DNA: TGTGCCAGCAGTTCCCATTATTACAATGAGCAGTTCTTC
D: -
J: TRBJ2-1
size: -
V: TRBV6-5

CDR3: CASSLAGTAYGYTF
DNA: TGCGCCAGCAGCTTGGCCGGGACAGCTTATGGCTACACCTTC
D: TRBD1
J: TRBJ1-2
size: -
V: TRBV5-1

CDR3: CASSADTQGLFF
DNA: TGTGCCAGCAGCGCGGATACACAGGGACTGTTTTTT
D: -
J: TRBJ1-4
size: -
V: TRBV7-9

CDR3: CAWSPQTNQPQHF
DNA: TGTGCCTGGAGTCCACAGACAAATCAGCCCCAGCATTTT
D: -
J: TRBJ1-5
size: -
V: TRBV30

CDR3: CATQQMSSGNTIYF
DNA: TGTGCCACACAACAGATGAGCTCTGGAAACACCATATATTTT
D: -
J: TRBJ1-3
size: -
V: TRBV6-1

CDR3: CASSLDVQAQFAMPYNEQFF
DNA: TGTGCCAGCAGCCTAGACGTCCAGGCCCAATTTGCAATGCCTTACAATGAGCAGTTCTTC
D: -
J: TRBJ2-1
size: -
V: TRBV11-2

CDR3: CATKTSNNEQFF
DNA: TGTGCCACGAAGACTAGCAACAATGAGCAGTTCTTC
D: TRBD2
J: TRBJ2-1
size: -
V: TRBV10-3

CDR3: CASRSQETNYGYTF
DNA: TGTGCCAGCAGGTCTCAGGAAACTAACTATGGCTACACCTTC
D: -
J: TRBJ1-2
size: -
V: TRBV6-5

CDR3: CASSTQIRRIGAFF
DNA: TGTGCCAGCAGTACCCAGATTAGGAGGATTGGAGCTTTCTTT
D: -
J: TRBJ1-1
size: -
V: TRBV6-5

CDR3: CASTQAGEIYEQYF
DNA: TGTGCCAGCACCCAGGCAGGTGAGATCTACGAGCAGTACTTC
D: -
J: TRBJ2-7
size: -
V: TRBV28

CDR3: CATSSVGRQLETQYF
DNA: TGTGCCACCAGCAGTGTGGGTCGGCAGTTGGAGACCCAGTACTTC
D: -
J: TRBJ2-5
size: -
V: TRBV15

CDR3: CASSDGGEGVGEAFF
DNA: TGTGCCAGCAGTGATGGAGGGGAAGGGGTGGGTGAAGCTTTCTTT
D: -
J: TRBJ1-1
size: -
V: TRBV6-1

CDR3: CASRGDRTDTQYF
DNA: TGTGCCAGCAGAGGGGACAGAACAGATACGCAGTATTTT
D: TRBD1
J: TRBJ2-3
size: -
V: TRBV7-2

CDR3: CASTQGLAGGDGQFF
DNA: TGCGCCAGCACCCAGGGACTAGCGGGTGGAGACGGGCAGTTCTTC
D: TRBD2
J: TRBJ2-1
size: -
V: TRBV5-1

CDR3: CSVVERGGRTFF
DNA: TGCAGCGTTGTGGAGAGGGGGGGACGAACTTTCTTT
D: -
J: TRBJ1-1
size: -
V: TRBV29-1

CDR3: CASSRTGSYEQYF
DNA: TGTGCCAGCAGCCGGACAGGCTCCTACGAGCAGTACTTC
D: TRBD1
J: TRBJ2-7
size: -
V: TRBV11-2

CDR3: CASSGQNHNEQFF
DNA: TGTGCCAGCTCCGGACAGAACCACAATGAGCAGTTCTTC
D: -
J: TRBJ2-1
size: -
V: TRBV6-5

CDR3: CASSLGLGPDTQYF
DNA: TGCGCCAGCAGCCTTGGACTAGGGCCAGATACGCAGTATTTT
D: TRBD2
J: TRBJ2-3
size: -
V: TRBV5-1

CDR3: CASSEGTGGGNTGELFF
DNA: TGTGCCAGCAGTGAAGGGACAGGTGGGGGGAACACCGGGGAGCTGTTTTTT
D: TRBD1
J: TRBJ2-2
size: -
V: TRBV6-1

CDR3: CASSSSLLEQYF
DNA: TGTGCCAGCAGTTCCAGTCTGCTCGAGCAGTACTTC
D: -
J: TRBJ2-7
size: -
V: TRBV28

CDR3: CASAGYLQETQYF
DNA: TGTGCCAGCGCCGGGTACCTCCAAGAGACCCAGTACTTC
D: -
J: TRBJ2-5
size: few
V: TRBV2

CDR3: CASSLGSQYPTGELFF
DNA: TGTGCCAGCAGCTTAGGCTCACAGTACCCCACCGGGGAGCTGTTTTTT
D: -
J: TRBJ2-2
size: -
V: TRBV13

CDR3: CASSMRGQGANTEAFF
DNA: TGTGCCAGTAGTATGAGGGGACAGGGGGCGAACACTGAAGCTTTCTTT
D: TRBD1
J: TRBJ1-1
size: -
V: TRBV19

CDR3: CASRGLAGNNGQFF
DNA: TGTGCCAGCAGAGGACTAGCGGGAAACAATGGGCAGTTCTTC
D: TRBD2
J: TRBJ2-1
size: -
V: TRBV27

CDR3: CAISETSGSNEQYF
DNA: TGTGCCATCAGTGAGACTAGCGGGTCAAACGAGCAGTACTTC
D: TRBD2
J: TRBJ2-7
size: -
V: TRBV10-3

CDR3: CASGQTETQYF
DNA: TGTGCCAGCGGCCAAACAGAGACCCAGTACTTC
D: -
J: TRBJ2-5
size: once
V: TRBV7-6

CDR3: CASNQNNQPQHF
DNA: TGTGCCAGCAATCAGAACAATCAGCCCCAGCATTTT
D: -
J: TRBJ1-5
size: -
V: TRBV2

CDR3: CASSAGLAGVKDTQYF
DNA: TGTGCCAGCAGCGCGGGACTAGCGGGAGTCAAAGATACGCAGTATTTT
D: TRBD2
J: TRBJ2-3
size: once
V: TRBV7-6

CDR3: CASKPTGGAWVTEAFF
DNA: TGTGCCAGCAAACCTACAGGGGGCGCTTGGGTCACTGAAGCTTTCTTT
D: TRBD1
J: TRBJ1-1
size: -
V: TRBV27

CDR3: CASSYSPGASTDTQYF
DNA: TGTGCCAGCAGTTACTCACCAGGGGCGAGCACAGATACGCAGTATTTT
D: -
J: TRBJ2-3
size: -
V: TRBV6-5

CDR3: CASSSGQGPYGYTF
DNA: TGTGCCAGCAGTTCCGGACAGGGTCCCTATGGCTACACCTTC
D: TRBD1
J: TRBJ1-2
size: few
V: TRBV6-5

CDR3: CASSPGTGAEQYF
DNA: TGTGCCAGCAGTCCCGGGACAGGGGCCGAGCAGTACTTC
D: TRBD1
J: TRBJ2-7
size: -
V: TRBV6-1

CDR3: CASSQLAGEAGELFF
DNA: TGTGCCAGCAGCCAATTGGCGGGAGAGGCCGGGGAGCTGTTTTTT
D: TRBD2
J: TRBJ2-2
size: -
V: TRBV7-2

CDR3: CASSGLGLAPPNTGELFF
DNA: TGTGCCAGCAGCGGACTCGGACTAGCGCCCCCCAACACCGGGGAGCTGTTTTTT
D: TRBD2
J: TRBJ2-2
size: -
V: TRBV9

CDR3: CASSPRLAGGTETQYF
DNA: TGTGCCAGCAGCCCGAGACTAGCGGGAGGGACAGAGACCCAGTACTTC
D: TRBD2
J: TRBJ2-5
size: -
V: TRBV9

CDR3: CASSPGGGEEQFF
DNA: TGTGCCAGCTCACCAGGCGGAGGGGAGGAGCAGTTCTTC
D: -
J: TRBJ2-1
size: once
V: TRBV18

CDR3: CASSKTGNNEQFF
DNA: TGTGCCAGCAGTAAGACAGGAAACAATGAGCAGTTCTTC
D: -
J: TRBJ2-1
size: -
V: TRBV6-5

CDR3: CAGTTGFGTDTQYF
DNA: TGTGCCGGAACAACAGGATTCGGCACAGATACGCAGTATTTT
D: -
J: TRBJ2-3
size: -
V: TRBV6-1

CDR3: CAFHLAGYQETQYF
DNA: TGTGCCTTTCATTTAGCGGGGTACCAAGAGACCCAGTACTTC
D: TRBD2
J: TRBJ2-5
size: -
V: TRBV30

CDR3: CASSKQGNYGYTF
DNA: TGTGCCAGCAGTAAACAGGGGAACTATGGCTACACCTTC
D: TRBD1
J: TRBJ1-2
size: few
V: TRBV6-4

CDR3: CASSPAVSGHYEQYF
DNA: TGTGCCAGCTCACCTGCGGTGAGTGGTCACTACGAGCAGTACTTC
D: -
J: TRBJ2-7
size: -
V: TRBV18

CDR3: CASSATAYYEQYF
DNA: TGTGCCAGCAGTGCCACCGCGTACTACGAGCAGTACTTC
D: -
J: TRBJ2-7
size: -
V: TRBV6-1